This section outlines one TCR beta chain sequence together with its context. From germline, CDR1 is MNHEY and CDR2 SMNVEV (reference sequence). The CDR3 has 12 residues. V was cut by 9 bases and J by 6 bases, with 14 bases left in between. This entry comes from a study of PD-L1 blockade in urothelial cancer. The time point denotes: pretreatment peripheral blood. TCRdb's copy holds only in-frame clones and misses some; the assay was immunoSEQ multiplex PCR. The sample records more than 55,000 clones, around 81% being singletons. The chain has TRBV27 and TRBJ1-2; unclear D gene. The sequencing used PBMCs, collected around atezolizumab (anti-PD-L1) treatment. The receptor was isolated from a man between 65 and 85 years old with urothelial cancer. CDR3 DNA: TGTGCCAGTGCGGACGGACTCAATGGCTACACCTTC. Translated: CASADGLNGYTF.